The subject of this entry is one TCR beta chain. Germline V lookup: CDR1 SNHLY, CDR2 FYNNEI. V was trimmed by 2 bases and J by 4 bases, leaving 12 bases between them. The CDR3 runs 15 residues. These data belong to a study of T cell changes during pregnancy in multiple sclerosis. Using immunoSEQ multiplex PCR, the repertoire was profiled, and TCRdb retains in-frame clones only, with some absent. In the table there are nearly 20,000 clones, 86% of which are singletons. Sequenced material: CD8+ T cells from peripheral blood mononuclear cells, taken in the third trimester of pregnancy. The V and J genes are TRBV2 and TRBJ1-3; no reliable D call. The clonotype originates from a female donor in good health, enrolled as a control in a pregnancy study. The CDR3 nucleotides are TGTGCCAGCAGTGAAACTGGTTTAGCGGGAAACACCATATATTTT. Encoded protein: CASSETGLAGNTIYF. The variable domain in full, completed from reference TRBV2 and TRBJ1-3, reads EPEVTQTPSHQVTQMGQEVILRCVPISNHLYFYWYRQILGQKVEFLVSFYNNEISEKSEIFDDQFSVERPDGSNFTLKIRSTKLEDSAMYFCASSETGLAGNTIYFGEGSWLTVV.